This T cell receptor beta chain was observed in a study of cytomegalovirus exposure and HLA in healthy donors. Whole-study findings and limits: HLA alleles showed associations with 16,951 TCR beta sequences in a later analysis, at a 0.05 false discovery rate. An observed cluster of highly shared sequence variants was recorded as a likely sequencing artifact. A later analysis showed TCR association rates differing by HLA locus, peaking at DRB1 and lowest at HLA-C.

Regarding this clone: Its antigen is still unknown.

The PCR contained 60 Vbeta and 13 Jbeta primers. TCRdb's copy holds only in-frame clones and misses some; the assay was immunoSEQ multiplex PCR. The table shows approximately 200,000 clones, with 79% occurring only once. The TCR comes from a woman younger than 45 in good health and CMV-seropositive. The sequenced material came from PBMCs.

CDR3 region: CASSEQTSGGETQYF. CDR3 nucleotides: TGTGCCAGCAGTGAGCAGACTAGCGGTGGGGAGACCCAGTACTTC. This sequence joins TRBV28 and TRBJ2-5, with 9 bases matching TRBD2. The CDR3 is 15 residues long. V lost 5 bases and J lost 5; bases outside the gene matches: 9. Per the germline V gene, CDR1 is MDHEN and CDR2 is SYDVKM.